This paragraph covers one T cell receptor (beta chain) sequence. TCRdb's table, derived via immunoSEQ multiplex PCR, lists solely in-frame clones and lacks some. The sample carries around 180,000 clones, 80% to 90% recorded once. The data are from a study of blood T cell repertoires in COVID-19. Turning to the study itself: The cDNA or gDNA used as material had been derived from T cells, B-cell-depleted T cells, or PBMCs.

The junction had 0 bases not matched to a gene; V was cut back by 4 bases and J by 2 bases. The CDR3 has 13 amino acids. Germline CDR1 KGHSH, CDR2 LQKENI. The sample consisted of peripheral blood. The chain joins TRBV18 to TRBJ2-7; 9 bases are shared with TRBD2. This sequence was found in a man aged 65-85 years with active or convalescent COVID-19. CDR3 loop: CASSLAGAYEQYF. The CDR3 nucleotides are TGTGCCAGCTCACTAGCGGGGGCCTACGAGCAGTACTTC.